One sample yielded the 29 T cell receptor beta chains listed below, sequenced in a study of OX40 agonist ivuxolimab in advanced cancers. TCRdb's table, derived via immunoSEQ multiplex PCR, lists solely in-frame clones and lacks some. Of more than 55,000 clones listed, around 86% are singletons. Here the sequenced sample was CD4+ or CD8+ T cells sorted from blood, taken in a trial of the OX40 agonist ivuxolimab. The receptors here all came from an adult with an advanced solid tumor such as melanoma, head and neck, liver or kidney cancer.

This chain links TRBV7-8 with TRBJ1-5; D is possibly TRBD1 (6 bases). The germline CDR1 and CDR2 sequences are SGHVS and FQNEAQ. The germline V and J ends were trimmed by 1 base and 5 bases, with 12 bases remaining between them. The CDR3 length is 15 residues. The CDR3 nucleotides read TGTGCCAGCAGCTTAGGATTAGGGGGTCATCAGCCCCAGCATTTT. Encoded protein: CASSLGLGGHQPQHF.

The V gene is TRBV5-5, the J gene TRBJ1-1; 9 nucleotides agree with TRBD1. Trimming removed 4 bases from V and 0 bases from J; junction bases left unmatched: 4. The CDR3 runs 15 residues. The germline gives CDR1 SGHKS, CDR2 YYEKEE (reference sequence). The CDR3, as DNA: TGTGCCAGCAGCGGGACAGGGAACATGAACACTGAAGCTTTCTTT. Protein: CASSGTGNMNTEAFF.

The chain has TRBV6-1 and TRBJ2-3; no reliable D call. V gave up 7 bases and J gave up 4 bases, with 18 bases separating them. Per the germline V gene, CDR1 is MNHNS and CDR2 is SASEGT. The CDR3 loop spans 15 amino acids. CDR3 bases: TGTGCCAGCATACGTCTTCCGAATTCAGCAGATACGCAGTATTTT. It translates to CASIRLPNSADTQYF.

The chain couples TRBV7-9 to TRBJ1-1, with a tentative D call TRBD1 (5 bases). The CDR3 totals 17 residues. From germline, CDR1 is SEHNR and CDR2 FQNEAQ (reference sequence). V lost 1 base, J lost 2 bases, and 17 bases lay in between. The CDR3 loop reads CASSLGDWGLKNTEAFF. The CDR3 bases are TGTGCCAGCAGCTTAGGTGATTGGGGCCTGAAAAACACTGAAGCTTTCTTT.

This chain connects TRBV18 to TRBJ2-1; 10 bases match TRBD2. Germline V gene data show CDR1 as KGHSH and CDR2 as LQKENI. J lost 10 bases, V lost 3 bases, and 3 bases had no gene match. The length of the CDR3 is 13 residues. CDR3 bases: TGTGCCAGCTCACCCGTTAGCGGGGGGGAGCAGTTCTTC. As protein: CASSPVSGGEQFF.

The chain carries TRBV7-9 and TRBJ2-4, with D unresolved. The CDR3 extends over 17 amino acids. V lost 4 bases and J lost 0, with 16 bases in between. Germline V lookup: CDR1 SEHNR, CDR2 FQNEAQ (reference sequence). The CDR3 DNA reads as TGTGCCAGCAGCTCACCTCCAGGAAACATAGCCAAAAACATTCAGTACTTC. Translated, it gives CASSSPPGNIAKNIQYF.

The rearrangement uses TRBV5-1 and TRBJ1-6; D unclear. The CDR3 totals 14 residues. CDR1 SGHRS and CDR2 YFSETQ come from the germline V gene. V was cut by 1 base and J by 7 bases, with 9 bases left in between. CDR3 region: CASSLRSINSPLHF. CDR3 DNA: TGCGCCAGCAGCTTGCGGTCCATCAATTCACCCCTCCACTTT. The whole variable domain, filled in from reference TRBV5-1 and TRBJ1-6, reads KAGVTQTPRYLIKTRGQQVTLSCSPISGHRSVSWYQQTPGQGLQFLFEYFSETQRNKGNFPGRFSGRQFSNSRSEMNVSTLELGDSALYLCASSLRSINSPLHFGNGTRLTVT.

The V gene is TRBV7-3, the J gene TRBJ2-1, with D maybe TRBD2 (6 bases). Trimming stripped 0 bases from V and 8 bases from J, with 14 bases between. The CDR3 totals 15 residues. Germline assignment: CDR1 SGHTA and CDR2 FQGTGA. CDR3: CASSLTGGRGDEQFF. DNA of the CDR3: TGTGCCAGCAGCTTAACAGGAGGGCGAGGCGATGAGCAGTTCTTC.

The V call is TRBV5-5, the J call TRBJ2-3, with D unresolved. Germline CDR1 reads SGHKS; CDR2 reads YYEKEE (reference sequence). Trimming removed 0 bases at V and 3 bases at J, with 2 bases between. The CDR3 extends over 12 amino acids. Written as DNA, the CDR3 is TGTGCCAGCAGCTTGGTTACAGATACGCAGTATTTT. Amino acids: CASSLVTDTQYF.

This clone was detected only a few times. The CDR3 coding sequence is TGTGCCAGCAGCGTCGAACAGGGGACCCACAATGAGCAGTTCTTC. This encodes CASSVEQGTHNEQFF. The genes are TRBV9 and TRBJ2-1, with 7 bases identical to TRBD1. CDR1 is SGDLS and CDR2 is YYNGEE in the germline V gene. V shed 2 bases, J shed 5 bases, and the junction held 7 bases outside the gene matches. There are 15 residues in the CDR3.

The genes are TRBV5-4 and TRBJ2-1; D is unresolved. Germline V gene data show CDR1 as SGHNT and CDR2 as YYREEE (reference sequence). V lost 0 bases and J lost 9, with 13 bases in between. The CDR3 totals 14 residues. The CDR3 sequence: CASSLAYQSLEQFF. The CDR3 nucleotides read TGTGCCAGCAGCTTGGCCTACCAATCCCTTGAGCAGTTCTTC.

This chain links TRBV27 with TRBJ1-2; perhaps TRBD1 as D (5 bases). The CDR3 is made up of 16 amino acids. V shed 5 bases and J shed 0 bases, with 16 bases lying between them. CDR1 and CDR2 (germline): MNHEY, SMNVEV (reference sequence). CDR3 residues: CASSGAGRNTNYGYTF. CDR3 sequence (DNA): TGTGCCAGCAGTGGCGCGGGACGGAATACTAACTATGGCTACACCTTC.

The chain employs TRBV4-1 and TRBJ1-4; perhaps TRBD1 as D (6 bases). The CDR3 spans 17 residues. V lost 5 bases and J lost 8, with 24 bases in between. CDR1 is MGHRA, CDR2 YSYEKL, per germline. CDR3: CASSSAETGGPFEKLFF. The CDR3 coding sequence is TGCGCCAGCAGCTCTGCTGAGACAGGTGGGCCATTCGAAAAACTGTTTTTT.

This clone showed up just a few times. V usage is TRBV7-9 and J usage is TRBJ2-1; D uncertain. The CDR3 has 13 residues. Germline loops: CDR1 SEHNR, CDR2 FQNEAQ (reference sequence). Trimming left V 3 bases short and J 5 bases short, with 8 bases between. The CDR3 nucleotides are TGTGCCAGCAGCTTTTATGGAGACAATGAGCAGTTCTTC. It yields the protein CASSFYGDNEQFF.

The chain combines TRBV4-1 with TRBJ2-1, with D perhaps matching TRBD1 (5 bases). CDR3 length: 15 amino acids. With 2 bases removed from V and 5 bases from J, the gap between germline ends came to 13 bases. From germline, CDR1 is MGHRA and CDR2 YSYEKL. The CDR3 loop is CASSQPRKGHNEQFF. Here the CDR3 DNA reads TGCGCCAGCAGCCAACCCCGTAAGGGGCACAATGAGCAGTTCTTC.

There are a few counts of this clone. CDR3 DNA sequence: TGTGCCAGCAGCCCCTCGACAGGGGGCAGTTATGGCTACACCTTC. Its translation is CASSPSTGGSYGYTF. V is TRBV7-9 and J is TRBJ1-2; TRBD1 matches 10 bases. Germline lookup yields CDR1 SEHNR and CDR2 FQNEAQ (reference sequence). Trimming cost V 5 bases and J 5 bases; bases outside gene matches: 8. The CDR3 runs to 15 residues.

This clone was detected only a few times. J is TRBJ2-1 and V is TRBV23-1; D is ambiguous. TRBV23-1 is identified as an open reading frame with a role that is uncertain. The V and J ends lost 3 bases and 7 bases respectively, with 1 base between them. The CDR3 is 10 residues long. DNA for the CDR3: TGCGCCAGCAGTCATAATGAGCAGTTCTTC. Amino acid sequence: CASSHNEQFF.

The V and J genes are TRBV6-1 and TRBJ2-2, with 7 nucleotides matching TRBD2. CDR1 and CDR2 (germline): MNHNS, SASEGT. The CDR3 is 12 residues long. Trimming took 6 bases from V and 5 from J; bases not matched to a gene: 0. The chain's CDR3 is CASRGGTGELFF. CDR3 bases: TGTGCCAGCAGGGGAGGGACCGGGGAGCTGTTTTTT.

The J gene is TRBJ2-1, the V gene TRBV13; 7 bases line up with TRBD2. CDR3 length equals 16 residues. V was clipped by 5 bases and J by 8 bases; unmatched bases: 15. Germline loops: CDR1 PRHDT, CDR2 FYEKMQ (reference sequence). CDR3 sequence: CASSRNLAGGADEQFF. The CDR3 DNA sequence: TGTGCCAGCAGCCGCAATTTAGCGGGTGGAGCGGATGAGCAGTTCTTC.

This chain joins TRBV9 and TRBJ2-3, with D possibly being TRBD2 (6 bases). This CDR3 is built from 14 residues. In germline, CDR1 is SGDLS, CDR2 YYNGEE. The germline V and J ends were trimmed by 4 bases and 4 bases, with 13 bases remaining between them. The CDR3 protein is CASSSGTPADTQYF. DNA of the CDR3: TGTGCCAGCAGCTCCGGGACTCCTGCAGATACGCAGTATTTT.

The chain uses TRBV15 and TRBJ2-1, with TRBD1 matching over 9 bases. J was trimmed by 6 bases and V by 0 bases; bases with no gene match: 9. The germline V gene has CDR1 LNHNV and CDR2 YYDKDF (reference sequence). The CDR3 is made up of 17 amino acids. CDR3 nucleotides: TGTGCCACCAGCAGAGATCCCCCGGGACAGGGCTTCAATGAGCAGTTCTTC. It codes for CATSRDPPGQGFNEQFF.

This clone was observed once. This rearrangement joins TRBV19 to TRBJ2-3; 10 bases agree with TRBD2. Looked up from germline, CDR1 is LNHDA and CDR2 is SQIVND (reference sequence). The CDR3 length is 15 residues. V was pared by 7 bases and J by 2 bases, with 6 bases of the junction left unmatched. The CDR3 DNA sequence: TGTGCCAGTACGTCTAGCGGGGGTCACACAGATACGCAGTATTTT. It specifies CASTSSGGHTDTQYF.

This chain links TRBV7-3 with TRBJ2-3; D is unresolved. V was clipped by 5 bases and J by 2 bases, with 11 bases between them. The CDR3 spans 14 residues. Per germline, CDR1 SGHTA and CDR2 FQGTGA. CDR3 in amino acids: CASSQRATTDTQYF. The CDR3 coding sequence is TGTGCCAGCAGCCAAAGGGCAACCACAGATACGCAGTATTTT. Based on the CDR3 plus reference TRBV7-3 and TRBJ2-3, the full variable domain is GAGVSQTPSNKVTEKGKYVELRCDPISGHTALYWYRQSLGQGPEFLIYFQGTGAADDSGLPNDRFFAVRPEGSVSTLKIQRTERGDSAVYLCASSQRATTDTQYFGPGTRLTVL.

V usage is TRBV2 and J usage is TRBJ1-5; possibly TRBD1 for D (5 bases). Trimming pared 7 bases from V and 6 bases from J, leaving 16 bases between. The CDR3 has 14 amino acids. Germline lookup yields CDR1 SNHLY and CDR2 FYNNEI. The CDR3 is CASTRGREGQPQHF. CDR3 sequence (DNA): TGTGCCAGCACCCGGGGGAGGGAGGGTCAGCCCCAGCATTTT.

The chain is built from TRBV7-2 and TRBJ2-5, with 9 bases identical to TRBD1. CDR3 size: 14 residues. The junction had 3 bases not matched to a gene; V was cut back by 5 bases and J by 2 bases. Germline V CDR1 and CDR2: SGHTA, FQGNSA. The CDR3 coding sequence is TGTGCCAGCAGCCCTGGACAGGGGCAAGAGACCCAGTACTTC. The encoded protein is CASSPGQGQETQYF. The variable domain in full, with the rest retrieved from reference TRBV7-2 and TRBJ2-5, is GAGVSQSPSNKVTEKGKDVELRCDPISGHTALYWYRQSLGQGLEFLIYFQGNSAPDKSGLPSDRFSAERTGGSVSTLTIQRTQQEDSAVYLCASSPGQGQETQYFGPGTRLLVL.

This clone was seen a single time. This chain connects TRBV19 to TRBJ1-2; 10 nucleotides agree with TRBD1. This CDR3 has 16 residues. After removal of 3 bases from V and 7 bases from J, the junction contained 11 bases not matched to a gene. Germline CDR1 is LNHDA and CDR2 is SQIVND (reference sequence). This chain's CDR3 is CASSITLDRGSGGYTF. CDR3 in DNA: TGTGCCAGTAGTATTACGCTGGACAGGGGGTCAGGTGGCTACACCTTC. Filled out from reference TRBV19 and TRBJ1-2, the complete variable domain reads DGGITQSPKYLFRKEGQNVTLSCEQNLNHDAMYWYRQDPGQGLRLIYYSQIVNDFQKGDIAEGYSVSREKKESFPLTVTSAQKNPTAFYLCASSITLDRGSGGYTFGSGTRLTVV.

V usage is TRBV9 and J usage is TRBJ2-1; the D call may be TRBD1 or TRBD2 (5 bases each). The CDR3 has 15 amino acids. Germline CDR1 is SGDLS and CDR2 is YYNGEE. V lost 2 bases and J 4 bases, leaving 13 bases between the germline ends. CDR3 nucleotide sequence: TGTGCCAGCAGCGTCGACAGTGGAGGTTACAATGAGCAGTTCTTC. It yields the protein CASSVDSGGYNEQFF.

This rearrangement joins TRBV7-8 to TRBJ2-5; possibly TRBD1 or TRBD2 for D (5 bases each). V lost 6 bases, J lost 5 bases, and 16 bases lay in between. Germline lookup yields CDR1 SGHVS and CDR2 FQNEAQ. CDR3 length: 14 amino acids. The CDR3 bases are TGTGCCAGCAGTTACCCGGGGCCCGGGGAGACCCAGTACTTC. Protein sequence: CASSYPGPGETQYF. The full variable domain, in which reference TRBV7-8 and TRBJ2-5 provide the parts outside the CDR3, is GAGVSQSPRYKVAKRGQDVALRCDPISGHVSLFWYQQALGQGPEFLTYFQNEAQLDKSGLPSDRFFAERPEGSVSTLKIQRTQQEDSAVYLCASSYPGPGETQYFGPGTRLLVL.

The chain employs TRBV12-5 and TRBJ2-1, with a tentative D call TRBD1 (5 bases). Germline V lookup: CDR1 LGHNT, CDR2 FRNRAP. The V end lost 1 base, the J end lost 0 bases, and 10 bases lay between the germline ends. The CDR3 extends over 16 amino acids. CDR3 DNA: TGTGCTAGTGGTTTGGGGGGCAGGGTCTCCTACAATGAGCAGTTCTTC. Translation gives CASGLGGRVSYNEQFF.